This passage covers 9 T cell receptor beta chains from one sample sequenced in a study of blood T cell repertoires in COVID-19. Profiling relied on immunoSEQ multiplex PCR, and the TCRdb table lists in-frame clones only, not all of them. The sample contains over 150,000 clones, about 80% of which appear only once. Sequencing used PBMCs or T cells enriched from blood (not recorded which). These receptors were obtained from a woman aged 60-75 years who had recovered from COVID-19.

V gene TRBV5-1 combines with J gene TRBJ1-1; the match to TRBD1 covers 8 bases. The V and J ends lost 0 bases and 0 bases, in that order; junction bases with no gene match: 4. Looked up from germline, CDR1 is SGHRS and CDR2 is YFSETQ. There are 16 residues in the CDR3. CDR3 sequence reads: CASSLAGQGMNTEAFF. In DNA, the CDR3 is TGCGCCAGCAGCTTGGCCGGACAGGGAATGAACACTGAAGCTTTCTTT.

The rearrangement uses TRBV30 and TRBJ1-1; 8 bases fit TRBD1. With 8 bases clipped from V and 5 bases from J, the junction kept 7 bases outside the gene matches. CDR3 length: 12 residues. The V gene's germline CDR1 is GTSNPN and CDR2 SVGIG (reference sequence). The chain's CDR3 is CAGLQGVTEAFF. The DNA for the CDR3 is TGTGCCGGATTACAGGGGGTGACTGAAGCTTTCTTT.

This sequence joins TRBV7-2 and TRBJ1-2; D gene ambiguous. Between the trimmed V and J ends, which lost 5 bases and 4 bases, there was a span of 20 bases. This CDR3 is built from 16 residues. Looked up from germline, CDR1 is SGHTA and CDR2 is FQGNSA. The CDR3 DNA sequence: TGTGCCAGCAGCCGCAATCACGGAGATCCACCCTATGGCTACACCTTC. Its protein is CASSRNHGDPPYGYTF.

V is TRBV12-1 and J is TRBJ1-1; the table's TRBD1 call for D was not verified on the DNA. TRBV12-1 corresponds to a pseudogene. The CDR3 has 15 residues. CDR3 in amino acids: CASSNRGPGDTEAFF. Here the CDR3 DNA reads TGTGCCAGCAGTAACAGGGGCCCCGGGGACACTGAAGCTTTCTTT.

This rearrangement joins TRBV28 to TRBJ1-1, with TRBD1 matching 8 bases. The J segment lost 1 base and the V segment lost 5 bases, leaving 9 bases of the junction unmatched. Germline V gives CDR1 MDHEN, CDR2 SYDVKM. The CDR3 extends over 16 amino acids. DNA for the CDR3: TGTGCCAGCAGTCCCCCCCGGGACAGGCGGAACACTGAAGCTTTCTTT. Protein: CASSPPRDRRNTEAFF. Filled out from reference TRBV28 and TRBJ1-1, the complete variable domain reads DVKVTQSSRYLVKRTGEKVFLECVQDMDHENMFWYRQDPGLGLRLIYFSYDVKMKEKGDIPEGYSVSREKKERFSLILESASTNQTSMYLCASSPPRDRRNTEAFFGQGTRLTVV.

V and J are TRBV7-2 and TRBJ2-1; D ambiguous. Germline assignment: CDR1 SGHTA and CDR2 FQGNSA. The CDR3 consists of 11 residues. The germline V and J ends were trimmed by 5 bases and 8 bases, with 7 bases remaining between them. The CDR3: CASSPGHEQFF. In DNA form, the CDR3 reads TGTGCCAGCAGCCCTGGCCATGAGCAGTTCTTC.

The rearrangement uses TRBV24-1 and TRBJ1-1; the D is unclear. The V gene lost 3 bases and the J gene lost 3 bases, with 7 bases spanning the gap. CDR1 is KGHDR and CDR2 is SFDVKD in the germline V gene. This CDR3 comprises 13 residues. The CDR3 DNA follows: TGTGCCACCAGTGATCCAATTCACACTGAAGCTTTCTTT. Residues: CATSDPIHTEAFF.

The CDR3 region has the DNA TGTGCCAGCAGCCCAGGGACAGGGGGCAATGAAAAACTGTTTTTT. Translation: CASSPGTGGNEKLFF. The chain carries TRBV5-5 and TRBJ1-4; TRBD1 matches at 12 bases. V was clipped by 4 bases and J by 5 bases; unmatched bases: 3. Germline CDR1 is SGHKS and CDR2 is YYEKEE (reference sequence). This CDR3 is built from 15 residues.

The chain has TRBV19 and TRBJ1-1; D may be TRBD1 (5 bases). The CDR3 consists of 16 residues. Trimming removed 5 bases from V and 0 bases from J, with 16 bases in between. CDR1 is LNHDA and CDR2 is SQIVND in the germline V gene (reference sequence). CDR3 coding DNA: TGTGCCAGTAGTGCACCTAGACAGCAGATGAACACTGAAGCTTTCTTT. It translates to CASSAPRQQMNTEAFF.